A single sample gave rise to the 11 T cell receptor beta chains below, sequenced in a study of blood T cell repertoires in COVID-19 (dated by TCRdb to the early 2020s). Library construction relied on the immunoSEQ multiplex PCR assay. What TCRdb holds here is the immuneACCESS table cut down to in-frame rearrangements. Part of the clones is not present; checked against another copy, under half of the missing clones reflect an unresolved V gene, and the others are unexplained. The sample profile shows about 330,000 clones; roughly 87% of them were found once. The top ten clones comprise roughly 9.9% of the sample. Sequencing used peripheral blood. The origin of the receptors is a young man with COVID-19, enrolled during active disease.

The V call is TRBV10-3, the J call TRBJ1-5; the D is unclear. The ends were cut back, 3 bases at V and 3 bases at J, with 3 bases in the middle. This CDR3 is built from 12 residues. Germline CDR1 is ENHRY and CDR2 is SYGVKD. The CDR3, as DNA: TGTGCCATCAGTGATAACAATCAGCCCCAGCATTTT. Amino acids: CAISDNNQPQHF.

The rearrangement links TRBV9 to TRBJ1-2; 9 nucleotides line up with TRBD1. CDR1 SGDLS and CDR2 YYNGEE come from the germline V gene. V lost 4 bases to trimming and J lost 8 bases; unmatched junction nucleotides: 6. There are 13 residues in the CDR3. DNA for the CDR3: TGTGCCAGCAGCTTCCGACAGGGGGAAGGCTACACCTTC. Residues: CASSFRQGEGYTF.

This clone was recorded only once. The chain recombines TRBV29-1 with TRBJ2-3; 9 bases map to TRBD1. The CDR3 runs 14 residues. The germline gives CDR1 SQVTM, CDR2 ANQGSEA. Losses at the gene ends were 7 bases for V and 7 bases for J; bases not matched to a gene: 12. The CDR3: CSAQYGTGRNTQYF. CDR3 nucleotides: TGCAGCGCCCAATACGGGACAGGGCGGAATACGCAGTATTTT.

This rearrangement joins TRBV11-2 to TRBJ1-3; D might be TRBD1 (5 bases). This CDR3 has 13 residues. The germline gives CDR1 SGHAT, CDR2 FQNNGV. V was trimmed by 7 bases and J by 9 bases, leaving 16 bases between them. The chain's CDR3 is CASTAWGDSTIYF. The DNA for the CDR3 is TGTGCCAGCACCGCATGGGGGGACTCCACCATATATTTT. The full variable domain, its missing parts supplied by reference TRBV11-2 and TRBJ1-3, is EAGVAQSPRYKIIEKRQSVAFWCNPISGHATLYWYQQILGQGPKLLIQFQNNGVVDDSQLPKDRFSAERLKGVDSTLKIQPAKLEDSAVYLCASTAWGDSTIYFGEGSWLTVV.

This chain connects TRBV27 to TRBJ2-2, with a weak D call TRBD2 (7 bases). V was trimmed by 5 bases and J by 6 bases, leaving 19 bases between them. Germline V lookup: CDR1 MNHEY, CDR2 SMNVEV (reference sequence). The CDR3 has 16 residues. CDR3 loop: CASSLQVGGHAGELFF. The DNA for the CDR3 is TGTGCCAGCAGTCTTCAGGTCGGGGGGCATGCCGGGGAGCTGTTTTTT.

The chain employs TRBV5-1 and TRBJ1-2, with D unresolved. The length of the CDR3 is 15 residues. The V gene lost 4 bases and the J gene lost 7 bases, with 20 bases spanning the gap. Germline V gene sequence: CDR1 SGHRS, CDR2 YFSETQ. CDR3 sequence reads: CASSPIRDTLGGYTF. The CDR3, as DNA: TGCGCCAGCAGCCCAATTCGGGATACGCTGGGTGGCTACACCTTC.

The V gene is TRBV20-1, the J gene TRBJ1-2, with D uncertain. The CDR3 consists of 14 residues. CDR1 and CDR2 (germline): DFQATT, SNEGSKA (reference sequence). The germline V and J ends were trimmed by 3 bases and 4 bases, with 15 bases remaining between them. The CDR3 loop is CSASVATGIYGYTF. CDR3 DNA sequence: TGCAGTGCTAGTGTTGCAACCGGGATCTATGGCTACACCTTC.

This chain joins TRBV5-4 and TRBJ2-1, with 9 bases fitting TRBD2. V was pared by 4 bases and J by 4 bases, with 6 bases of the junction left unmatched. In germline, CDR1 is SGHNT, CDR2 YYREEE (reference sequence). CDR3 size: 15 residues. The CDR3 DNA sequence: TGTGCCAGCAGCCCCGGGACTAGCTTATACAATGAGCAGTTCTTC. Translating gives CASSPGTSLYNEQFF. The whole variable domain, filled in from reference TRBV5-4 and TRBJ2-1, reads ETGVTQSPTHLIKTRGQQVTLRCSSQSGHNTVSWYQQALGQGPQFIFQYYREEENGRGNFPPRFSGLQFPNYSSELNVNALELDDSALYLCASSPGTSLYNEQFFGPGTRLTVL.

The chain recombines TRBV28 with TRBJ2-4; TRBD1 matches at 12 bases. CDR1 and CDR2 from the germline V gene are MDHEN and SYDVKM. V lost 8 bases to trimming and J lost 0 bases; unmatched junction nucleotides: 2. This CDR3 is built from 15 residues. CDR3 residues: CASVGQGAAKNIQYF. The DNA of the CDR3 is TGTGCCAGCGTGGGACAGGGGGCAGCCAAAAACATTCAGTACTTC.

This clone was observed a single time. This chain joins TRBV19 and TRBJ2-7; D ambiguous. CDR3 length: 14 amino acids. From germline, CDR1 is LNHDA and CDR2 SQIVND (reference sequence). Trimming pared 5 bases from V and 2 bases from J, leaving 13 bases between. CDR3 sequence: CASSQTYDPYEQYF. DNA of the CDR3: TGTGCCAGTAGTCAAACATACGATCCCTACGAGCAGTACTTC.

This chain links TRBV19 with TRBJ1-5; possibly TRBD1 for D (5 bases). V was clipped by 9 bases and J by 3 bases, with 18 bases between them. Germline CDR1 LNHDA, CDR2 SQIVND (reference sequence). The CDR3 extends over 15 amino acids. CDR3 DNA: TGTGCCAGCGAGAGAGAAGGGGAAATCAATCAGCCCCAGCATTTT. Translated: CASEREGEINQPQHF.